This T cell receptor (beta chain) was profiled in a study of blood T cell repertoires in COVID-19. Across the study: Researchers got acute and convalescent COVID-19 samples from the United States, Italy and Spain.

A single count supports this clone. Repertoires were generated with immunoSEQ multiplex PCR, while TCRdb's copy carries only in-frame clones and drops some. The table shows 60,000 to 85,000 clones, with around 83% occurring only once. The source is an elderly man with acute or convalescent COVID-19. Material: peripheral blood.

The CDR3 DNA reads TGTGCCAGCAGCTTTACAGGGAGAATGGGCGAGCAGTACTTC. Protein sequence: CASSFTGRMGEQYF. This sequence joins TRBV7-2 and TRBJ2-7, with a tentative D call TRBD1 (6 bases). The CDR3 is made up of 14 amino acids. The germline V and J ends were trimmed by 3 bases and 6 bases, with 15 bases remaining between them. CDR1 and CDR2 (germline): SGHTA, FQGNSA.